This T cell receptor (beta chain) came from a study of blood T cell repertoires in COVID-19. At the level of the study: Donors in the United States, Italy and Spain gave samples during acute or convalescent COVID-19. From T cells, B-cell-depleted T cells, or PBMCs came the material, which was cDNA or gDNA.

Authors' analysis steps: Estimates of nucleated cell counts were drawn from the amplification of reference gene primers. Using immunoSEQ multiplex PCR, the repertoire was profiled, and TCRdb retains in-frame clones only, with some absent. The V and J calls and clone size were taken over from that table, and D and trimming were inferred from the DNA. The table has tens of thousands of clones, 65% to 90% seen once; the top ten hold about 4%. This sequence originates from a man aged 55 to 70 with acute or convalescent COVID-19. The sequenced material came from peripheral blood.

This chain's CDR3 is CASSDLGQGSEQFF. The CDR3 bases are TGTGCCAGTAGTGACCTAGGACAGGGATCTGAGCAGTTCTTC. This chain links TRBV19 with TRBJ2-1; 8 bases agree with TRBD1. Germline lookup yields CDR1 LNHDA and CDR2 SQIVND (reference sequence). This CDR3 is built from 14 residues. Unmatched junction bases numbered 9, after V lost 5 bases and J lost 9 bases.